Below are 14 T cell receptor beta chains sequenced from a single sample in a study of regulatory T cells in long-lasting Graves disease. Time point defined: persistent/refractory GD, antithyroid drugs over 5 years with positive TRAb. From PBMCs, RNA was extracted and then used to make the TCR library. For TCR beta, libraries came from iRepertoire HTBI primers and Arm-PCR of CDR3 regions. TCRdb itself ran the multiplex PCR reads through MiXCR, one entry per CDR3 protein. There are approximately 290,000 distinct CDR3 sequences in the sample; roughly 21% occur only once, and 56% lies in the top ten. Material: peripheral blood mononuclear cells (PBMCs), obtained when the disease was refractory, from a patient treated with antithyroid drugs. These receptors all stem from a female donor with Graves disease.

This chain links TRBV18 with TRBJ2-5; 7 bases match TRBD1. The V gene's germline CDR1 is KGHSH and CDR2 LQKENI. V was pared by 1 base and J by 2 bases, with 7 bases of the junction left unmatched. The CDR3 is 16 residues long. CDR3 residues: CASSPRRGQIQETQYF. The CDR3 DNA reads TGTGCCAGCTCACCACGAAGGGGACAGATACAAGAGACCCAGTACTTC.

This clonotype was picked up a small number of times. The chain has TRBV28 and TRBJ1-2; possible D gene TRBD1, 6 bases. Between the trimmed V and J ends, which lost 5 bases and 8 bases, there was a span of 15 bases. This CDR3 has 13 amino acids. Germline CDR1 is MDHEN and CDR2 is SYDVKM. DNA for the CDR3: TGTGCCAGCAGTATGGGGGGGGCGGGGGGCTACACCTTC. Its protein product is CASSMGGAGGYTF.

The rearrangement uses TRBV9 and TRBJ2-5; 11 nucleotides match TRBD2. The CDR3 is made up of 17 amino acids. Unmatched junction bases numbered 11, after V lost 5 bases and J lost 2 bases. Germline lookup yields CDR1 SGDLS and CDR2 YYNGEE. DNA for the CDR3: TGTGCCAGCAGTAAGGAAGTGGGACTAGCGGTACAAGAGACCCAGTACTTC. It yields the protein CASSKEVGLAVQETQYF.

A remark on this clonotype: In this CDR3 the conserved last residue, phenylalanine or tryptophan, is missing, so a read error is likely. The CDR3 region is CASSQERTSEHYEQYL. Here the CDR3 DNA reads TGCGCCAGCAGCCAAGAACGGACTAGCGAGCACTACGAGCAGTACCTC. V is TRBV4-3 and J is TRBJ2-7, with TRBD2 identical over 9 bases. The CDR3 runs to 16 residues. The germline V gene has CDR1 LGHNA and CDR2 YSLEER. Unmatched junction bases numbered 6, after V lost 0 bases and J lost 3 bases.

This clonotype has more than one count but fewer than ten. The chain uses TRBV20-1 and TRBJ1-5; D possibly corresponds to TRBD1 (5 bases). The ends were cut back, 3 bases at V and 0 bases at J, with 12 bases in the middle. The V gene's germline CDR1 is DFQATT and CDR2 SNEGSKA (reference sequence). This CDR3 is built from 15 residues. In nucleotides, the CDR3 is TGCAGTGCTAGGGACTCCGGGGCTAGCAATCAGCCCCAGCATTTT. It translates to CSARDSGASNQPQHF.

About this clonotype: A single base separates this from a much larger clone, so it may be a read error. The CDR3 reads CASSSPDRDGYTF. Here the CDR3 DNA reads TGTGCCAGCAGCTCCCCCGACAGGGATGGCTACACCTTC. The chain employs TRBV7-9 and TRBJ1-2; 7 nucleotides align to TRBD1. The length of the CDR3 is 13 residues. The trim removed 4 bases at V and 6 bases at J, leaving 5 bases unmatched. Germline CDR1 SEHNR, CDR2 FQNEAQ (reference sequence).

This clonotype was picked up many times. The chain carries TRBV20-1 and TRBJ2-7; 8 nucleotides line up with TRBD1. CDR1 and CDR2 (germline): DFQATT, SNEGSKA (reference sequence). The CDR3 is made up of 15 amino acids. The junction had 6 bases not matched to a gene; V was cut back by 0 bases and J by 2 bases. The CDR3 DNA reads as TGCAGTGCTAGAGACGGGACAGGCTCTACCTACGAGCAGTACTTC. As protein: CSARDGTGSTYEQYF.

This clonotype was found many times. The chain recombines TRBV28 with TRBJ2-2; a possible D gene is TRBD2 (5 bases). The CDR3 covers 16 residues. Trimming left V 5 bases short and J 2 bases short, with 15 bases between. CDR1 MDHEN and CDR2 SYDVKM come from the germline V gene. As DNA, the CDR3 is TGTGCCAGCAGTCTACTAGGGATATCCAACACCGGGGAGCTGTTTTTT. This translates into CASSLLGISNTGELFF.

This clonotype was found a few times. This sequence may be a read error, since a much larger clone differs from it by one base. The chain combines TRBV28 with TRBJ2-5; D perhaps matches TRBD2 (5 bases). Trimming shortened V by 4 bases and J by 6 bases, and 6 bases separated the two germline ends. Germline CDR1 reads MDHEN; CDR2 reads SYDVKM. This CDR3 has 11 amino acids. CDR3 in DNA: TGTGCCAGCAGTTCGGGGAAGACCCAGTACTTC. As protein: CASSSGKTQYF.

This chain connects TRBV7-2 to TRBJ2-1, with 9 nucleotides matching TRBD2. Trimming took 4 bases from V and 10 from J; bases not matched to a gene: 5. The V gene's germline CDR1 is SGHTA and CDR2 FQGNSA. CDR3 length equals 13 residues. Written as DNA, the CDR3 is TGTGCCAGCAGCTACAACGCGGGGGGGGAGCAGTTCTTC. Translating it yields CASSYNAGGEQFF.

This clonotype occurred a few times. The chain joins TRBV15 to TRBJ1-5, with a tentative D call TRBD1 (5 bases). Between the trimmed V and J ends, which lost 2 bases and 3 bases, there was a span of 8 bases. This CDR3 contains 14 residues. CDR1 and CDR2 (germline): LNHNV, YYDKDF (reference sequence). CDR3 residues: CATSRRTPNQPQHF. CDR3 bases: TGTGCCACCAGCAGAAGGACACCCAATCAGCCCCAGCATTTT.

There are many counts of this clonotype. The chain is built from TRBV6-2 or TRBV6-3 and TRBJ1-5; D gene uncertain. With 4 bases removed from V and 2 bases from J, the gap between germline ends came to 12 bases. The V gene's germline CDR1 is MNHEY and CDR2 SVGEGT. The CDR3 has 15 residues. In DNA form, the CDR3 reads TGTGCCAGCAGTTCGCCTAGGGTTGGCAATCAGCCCCAGCATTTT. Its translation: CASSSPRVGNQPQHF.

The genes are TRBV7-9 and TRBJ2-7; tentatively, D is TRBD2 (5 bases). The germline V and J ends were trimmed by 0 bases and 5 bases, with 14 bases remaining between them. The CDR3 totals 15 residues. Germline V lookup: CDR1 SEHNR, CDR2 FQNEAQ (reference sequence). CDR3 in DNA: TGTGCCAGCAGCTTAGCAAAGTGGGAGAGGAACGAGCAGTACTTC. Its protein is CASSLAKWERNEQYF.

This clonotype has only a few counts. The chain uses TRBV4-3 and TRBJ2-6; maybe TRBD2 (6 bases). Deletions cut 4 bases from V and 4 bases from J, with 14 bases between. CDR1 is LGHNA and CDR2 is YSLEER in the germline V gene. The CDR3 extends over 16 amino acids. This CDR3 reads CASSPLGGSGANVLTF. The CDR3 region has the DNA TGCGCCAGCAGCCCCCTAGGAGGGTCAGGGGCCAACGTCCTGACTTTC.